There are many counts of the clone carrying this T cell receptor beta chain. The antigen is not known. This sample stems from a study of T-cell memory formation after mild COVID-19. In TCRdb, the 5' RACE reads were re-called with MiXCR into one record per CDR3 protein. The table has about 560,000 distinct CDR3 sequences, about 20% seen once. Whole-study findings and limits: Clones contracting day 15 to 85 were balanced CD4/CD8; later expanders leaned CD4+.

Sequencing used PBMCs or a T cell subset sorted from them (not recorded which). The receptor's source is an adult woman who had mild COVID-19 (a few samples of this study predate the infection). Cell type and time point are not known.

The CDR3 DNA reads TGTGCCAGCAGTCGGGACAACCGCAACGAGCAGTACTTC. Amino acid sequence: CASSRDNRNEQYF. The chain is built from TRBV2 and TRBJ2-7; D is possibly TRBD1 (6 bases). Germline V lookup: CDR1 SNHLY, CDR2 FYNNEI. The CDR3 consists of 13 residues. V lost 5 bases and J 5 bases, leaving 13 bases between the germline ends. The full variable domain, its missing parts supplied by reference TRBV2 and TRBJ2-7, is EPEVTQTPSHQVTQMGQEVILRCVPISNHLYFYWYRQILGQKVEFLVSFYNNEISEKSEIFDDQFSVERPDGSNFTLKIRSTKLEDSAMYFCASSRDNRNEQYFGPGTRLTVT.